This T cell receptor (beta chain) was documented in a study of blood T cells in healthy people across ages. Researchers isolated at least 7 million PBMCs per sample. With 0 bases removed from V and 6 bases from J, the gap between germline ends came to 10 bases. The CDR3 extends over 14 amino acids. Germline V lookup: CDR1 MGHRA, CDR2 YSYEKL. Then a second PCR, running about 6 to 11 cycles, was carried out with a sample-barcoded 5' primer and a J-beta primer mix. Each of the cDNA molecules was tagged by a template-switch adaptor with 12 random nucleotides. TCRdb independently ran MiXCR on the 5' RACE reads; one entry per CDR3 protein. The sample shows under 2 million distinct CDR3 sequences, 30% to 40% of them seen only once. This clonotype was seen a few times. Its antigen is unidentified. Findings and caveats of the study: The recorded TCR beta diversity per million T cells decreased in a roughly linear manner with age. In long-lived donors, naive CD4+ cell counts and diversity exceeded those of aged donors.

V is TRBV4-1 and J is TRBJ2-3; D is uncertain. The sample was blood. This TCR was sampled from a woman aged 30 to 39 in good health. The CDR3 DNA follows: TGCGCCAGCAGCCAAGAGATATTAGCTGATACGCAGTATTTT. Its translation: CASSQEILADTQYF.